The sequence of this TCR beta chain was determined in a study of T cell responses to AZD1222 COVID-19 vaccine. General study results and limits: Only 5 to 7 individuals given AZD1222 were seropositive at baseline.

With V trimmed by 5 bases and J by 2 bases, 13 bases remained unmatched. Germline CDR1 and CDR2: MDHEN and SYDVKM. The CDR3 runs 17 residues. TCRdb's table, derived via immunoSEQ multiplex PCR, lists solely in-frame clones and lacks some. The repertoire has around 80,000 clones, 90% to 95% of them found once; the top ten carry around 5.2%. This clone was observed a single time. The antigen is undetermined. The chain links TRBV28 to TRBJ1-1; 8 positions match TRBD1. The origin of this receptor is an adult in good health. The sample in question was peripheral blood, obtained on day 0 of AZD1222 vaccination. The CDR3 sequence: CASSPDSGGRGNTEAFF. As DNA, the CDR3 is TGTGCCAGCAGTCCGGATTCAGGGGGCCGAGGTAACACTGAAGCTTTCTTT.